The 23 T cell receptor beta chains reported below all come from one sample, sequenced in a study of blood T cell repertoires in COVID-19. TCRdb's table, derived via immunoSEQ multiplex PCR, lists solely in-frame clones and lacks some. Of roughly 57,000 clones detected, about 89% appear once; the ten largest clones hold roughly 20%. Sequenced sample: peripheral blood. These receptor sequences come from a human donor in a cohort sampled during active COVID-19.

V usage is TRBV29-1 and J usage is TRBJ2-5; 11 bases fit TRBD2. Per the germline V gene, CDR1 is SQVTM and CDR2 is ANQGSEA. The CDR3 contains 14 residues. CDR3 sequence: CRADSGGAGETQYF. In nucleotides, the CDR3 is TGCAGAGCCGATAGCGGGGGGGCCGGGGAGACCCAGTACTTC.

V is TRBV30 and J is TRBJ2-1, with D possibly being TRBD1 (6 bases). CDR1 and CDR2 (germline): GTSNPN, SVGIG (reference sequence). CDR3 length: 15 residues. Trimming cost V 5 bases and J 0 bases, with 14 bases left between them. The CDR3 region is CAWDPGQSSYNEQFF. The CDR3 DNA is TGTGCCTGGGACCCGGGACAAAGCTCCTACAATGAGCAGTTCTTC.

The V and J genes are TRBV27 and TRBJ2-7; 7 bases line up with TRBD1. The CDR3 sequence is 14 residues long. The V gene end was trimmed by 6 bases and the J gene end by 0 bases; junction bases not matched to a gene: 5. The germline V gene encodes CDR1 MNHEY and CDR2 SMNVEV (reference sequence). The CDR3 DNA is TGTGCCAGCAGACGCCGGGACAGCTCCTACGAGCAGTACTTC. It yields the protein CASRRRDSSYEQYF.

This clone has just one count. V gene TRBV13 combines with J gene TRBJ2-1, with 7 nucleotides matching TRBD1. The CDR3 length is 17 residues. The junction had 19 bases not matched to a gene; V was cut back by 5 bases and J by 9 bases. Germline V gene sequence: CDR1 PRHDT, CDR2 FYEKMQ (reference sequence). The CDR3 region is CASSIPYRDSSRGEQFF. CDR3 coding DNA: TGTGCCAGCAGCATACCCTACCGGGACAGCAGCCGGGGTGAGCAGTTCTTC.

The DNA for the CDR3 is TGTGCCAGCAGTGCGGCGCGGGGGGGCTACAATGAGCAGTTCTTC. Amino acids: CASSAARGGYNEQFF. The chain is built from TRBV2 and TRBJ2-1; 9 bases match TRBD2. This CDR3 has 15 amino acids. The V gene's germline CDR1 is SNHLY and CDR2 FYNNEI. The junction had 4 bases not matched to a gene; V was cut back by 4 bases and J by 3 bases.

J is TRBJ1-6 and V is TRBV18; 7 bases map to TRBD1. Germline V CDR1 and CDR2: KGHSH, LQKENI. The CDR3 extends over 15 amino acids. The V and J ends lost 1 base and 7 bases, in that order; junction bases with no gene match: 4. The DNA for the CDR3 is TGTGCCAGCTCACCACAAGAACAGGGGAATTCACCCCTCCACTTT. Protein product: CASSPQEQGNSPLHF.

This chain joins TRBV5-1 and TRBJ2-7; D remains ambiguous. The CDR3 is 14 amino acids. V was shortened by 0 bases and J by 0 bases, with 7 bases between the two germline ends. Germline values: CDR1 SGHRS, CDR2 YFSETQ. The CDR3 region has the DNA TGCGCCAGCAGCTTGGGCGGTAGCTCCTACGAGCAGTACTTC. Translation gives CASSLGGSSYEQYF.

V usage is TRBV7-2 and J usage is TRBJ1-5; 7 nucleotides line up with TRBD1. The length of the CDR3 is 16 residues. V dropped 2 bases and J dropped 6; count of bases not matched to a gene: 10. CDR1 and CDR2 from the germline V gene are SGHTA and FQGNSA. CDR3 nucleotide sequence: TGTGCCAGCAGCTTATTTGCCCGACAGGGAAGTCAGCCCCAGCATTTT. It translates to CASSLFARQGSQPQHF.

This chain uses TRBV10-2 with TRBJ2-2; 11 nucleotides align to TRBD2. Germline V gene data show CDR1 as WSHSY and CDR2 as SAAADI. V gave up 9 bases and J gave up 4 bases; unmatched junction bases: 4. The CDR3 extends over 14 amino acids. The CDR3 nucleotides read TGCGCCAGTGGTAGCGGGGGGGGCACCGGGGAGCTGTTTTTT. Its protein product is CASGSGGGTGELFF.

This sequence joins TRBV5-1 and TRBJ2-1, with a weak D call TRBD2 (6 bases). The CDR3 spans 15 residues. Germline V gene lookup returns CDR1 SGHRS and CDR2 YFSETQ. V was cut by 0 bases and J by 4 bases, with 11 bases left in between. CDR3 loop: CASSLGLDRYNEQFF. The CDR3 bases are TGCGCCAGCAGCTTGGGACTAGATCGATACAATGAGCAGTTCTTC.

The genes are TRBV29-1 and TRBJ1-3; no definite D call. The CDR3 spans 19 residues. Trimming shortened V by 0 bases and J by 4 bases, and 25 bases separated the two germline ends. Germline CDR1 reads SQVTM; CDR2 reads ANQGSEA. In nucleotides, the CDR3 is TGCAGCGTTGAAGAGCCCGGAGGAGGCCTGGTAGCTCTGGGAAACACCATATATTTT. It is translated as CSVEEPGGGLVALGNTIYF. The whole variable domain, remainder taken from reference TRBV29-1 and TRBJ1-3, is SAVISQKPSRDICQRGTSLTIQCQVDSQVTMMFWYRQQPGQSLTLIATANQGSEATYESGFVIDKFPISRPNLTFSTLTVSNMSPEDSSIYLCSVEEPGGGLVALGNTIYFGEGSWLTVV.

This sequence joins TRBV5-4 and TRBJ1-1; D might be TRBD1 (6 bases). CDR1 is SGHNT and CDR2 is YYREEE in the germline V gene (reference sequence). Trimming pared 1 base from V and 10 bases from J, leaving 14 bases between. CDR3 length: 13 amino acids. The CDR3 sequence: CASSLNDRPLAFF. The CDR3 nucleotides read TGTGCCAGCAGCTTGAATGACAGGCCTTTAGCTTTCTTT.

The chain is built from TRBV10-1 and TRBJ2-1, with TRBD1 matching 9 bases. Germline CDR1 and CDR2: WNHNN and SYGVQD (reference sequence). The CDR3 contains 13 residues. V gave up 8 bases and J gave up 8 bases; unmatched junction bases: 7. The CDR3 protein is CASAGTGFYEQFF. The CDR3 nucleotides are TGCGCCAGCGCCGGGACAGGGTTTTATGAGCAGTTCTTC.

CDR3 DNA sequence: TGTGCCAGCAGGGGGACAGGGAGGTATGGCTACACCTTC. Translation: CASRGTGRYGYTF. The V and J genes are TRBV12-3 or TRBV12-4 and TRBJ1-2; 9 bases are shared with TRBD1. With 6 bases clipped from V and 5 bases from J, the junction kept 4 bases outside the gene matches. This CDR3 is built from 13 residues.

The rearrangement uses TRBV4-1 and TRBJ2-7, with 10 bases lining up with TRBD2. The germline CDR1 and CDR2 sequences are MGHRA and YSYEKL. The CDR3 extends over 14 amino acids. Losses at the gene ends were 4 bases for V and 6 bases for J; bases not matched to a gene: 6. Here the CDR3 DNA reads TGCGCCAGCAGCCCAGCGGGGGGGCTGGTCGAGCAGTACTTC. Residues: CASSPAGGLVEQYF.

The genes are TRBV5-4 and TRBJ1-6, with D hard to call. Germline V gives CDR1 SGHNT, CDR2 YYREEE (reference sequence). V gave up 1 base and J gave up 0 bases, with 5 bases separating them. This CDR3 comprises 15 residues. The CDR3 is CASSLKSSYNSPLHF. The CDR3 DNA reads as TGTGCCAGCAGCTTGAAGAGCTCCTATAATTCACCCCTCCACTTT.

The CDR3 here is CASSPRGKRETQYF. The DNA of the CDR3 is TGTGCCAGCAGCCCACGGGGGAAAAGGGAGACCCAGTACTTC. V usage is TRBV9 and J usage is TRBJ2-5; TRBD2 might be the D (6 bases). This CDR3 has 14 residues. The germline V gene has CDR1 SGDLS and CDR2 YYNGEE. V was pared by 4 bases and J by 5 bases, with 15 bases between.

V is TRBV10-3 and J is TRBJ1-4; D is perhaps TRBD1 (6 bases). Germline-derived CDR1 and CDR2 are ENHRY and SYGVKD. The CDR3 length is 13 residues. Deletions cut 2 bases from V and 6 bases from J, with 7 bases between. CDR3 amino acids: CAISEGQYEKLFF. The CDR3 DNA reads as TGTGCCATCAGTGAGGGACAGTATGAAAAACTGTTTTTT.

The sample holds one count of this clone. J is TRBJ1-2 and V is TRBV5-1; D not certain. V lost 0 bases and J 2 bases, leaving 5 bases between the germline ends. The CDR3 has 13 amino acids. Germline loops: CDR1 SGHRS, CDR2 YFSETQ. CDR3 region: CASSLERNYGYTF. Here the CDR3 DNA reads TGCGCCAGCAGCTTGGAGCGGAACTATGGCTACACCTTC. Complete variable domain (other parts from reference TRBV5-1 and TRBJ1-2): KAGVTQTPRYLIKTRGQQVTLSCSPISGHRSVSWYQQTPGQGLQFLFEYFSETQRNKGNFPGRFSGRQFSNSRSEMNVSTLELGDSALYLCASSLERNYGYTFGSGTRLTVV.

The chain links TRBV6-2 or TRBV6-3 to TRBJ2-5; 16 nucleotides match TRBD2. The CDR3 is 19 amino acids. After removal of 6 bases from V and 5 bases from J, the junction contained 15 bases not matched to a gene. Germline loops: CDR1 MNHEY, CDR2 SVGEGT. In DNA form, the CDR3 reads TGTGCCAGCAGCGCTGCACTAGGGACTAGCGGGGGGGCCGTGGAGACCCAGTACTTC. Its protein is CASSAALGTSGGAVETQYF.

This chain links TRBV7-9 with TRBJ2-5; no reliable D call. The CDR3 runs 10 residues. Trimming removed 8 bases from V and 5 bases from J, with 6 bases in between. Looked up from germline, CDR1 is SEHNR and CDR2 is FQNEAQ (reference sequence). The CDR3 DNA reads as TGTGCCAGCGGCCTGGAGACCCAGTACTTC. Encoded protein: CASGLETQYF.

The V and J genes are TRBV12-3 or TRBV12-4 and TRBJ2-1; 8 nucleotides agree with TRBD2. Trimming at V came to 9 bases and at J to 7 bases, leaving 8 bases not matched to a gene. The CDR3 totals 13 residues. The CDR3 DNA reads as TGTGCCAGTAAGACTAGCGCGGAGAATGAGCAGTTCTTC. It translates to CASKTSAENEQFF.

The genes are TRBV4-1 and TRBJ1-5; D remains unclear. Trimming removed 3 bases from V and 0 bases from J, with 15 bases in between. Germline V gene sequence: CDR1 MGHRA, CDR2 YSYEKL. CDR3 length: 17 amino acids. The CDR3 here is CASSQGEGRFSNQPQHF. CDR3 nucleotide sequence: TGCGCCAGCAGCCAGGGAGAAGGACGGTTTAGCAATCAGCCCCAGCATTTT.